This T cell receptor beta chain was documented in a study of blood T cells in healthy people across ages. This clonotype was detected a few times. The CDR3 runs 11 residues. Germline V gene lookup returns CDR1 ENHRY and CDR2 SYGVKD. V lost 3 bases and J lost 15; bases outside the gene matches: 4. For the second PCR, which ran for about 7 to 11 cycles, a sample-barcoded 5' primer and a J-beta primer mix were used. Each CDR3 protein gets one entry after TCRdb re-called the 5' RACE reads with MiXCR. The data contain about 840,000 distinct CDR3 sequences, under 35% of them seen just once; the ten biggest clones take up 10%. The sample was also reused in another study, on T cells of mothers and their children.

The clonotype was recovered from a woman aged 40-49 years in good health. The sequencing input was blood. This rearrangement joins TRBV10-3 to TRBJ2-1; 8 nucleotides align to TRBD1. CDR3 sequence: CAISDDRGLFF. The CDR3 coding sequence is TGTGCCATCAGTGATGACAGGGGCCTGTTCTTC.